The present TCR beta chain was sequenced within a study of breast tumors, draining lymph nodes, adjacent tissues. Study-wide points: Luminal-like breast cancer showed significantly greater tumor-nontumor repertoire similarity than basal-like breast cancer did. Tumor T cell lymph node origin was a supported hypothesis, not proven.

This clonotype was seen more than once but under ten times. Its antigen remains unidentified. Germline V gene sequence: CDR1 SGHKS, CDR2 YYEKEE (reference sequence). CDR3 size: 15 residues. The V gene lost 4 bases and the J gene lost 0 bases, with 11 bases spanning the gap. TCRdb called the multiplex PCR reads again in MiXCR, with one record for every CDR3 protein. Counted here are around 120,000 distinct CDR3 sequences, about 20% occurring once; the ten biggest clones make up over 3%. The lymph nodes were axillary draining lymph nodes from breast cancer patients. V usage is TRBV5-5 and J usage is TRBJ1-3, with D possibly being TRBD1 (5 bases). This TCR derives from a female donor with breast cancer. Some clones in this sample may be carry-over from other donors' samples. Sequencing input: axillary lymph node tissue. CDR3 in DNA: TGTGCCAGCAGCCCCGTCCAGGGCTCTGGAAACACCATATATTTT. This translates into CASSPVQGSGNTIYF.